The 16 T cell receptor beta chains below all came from one sample that was sequenced in a study of PD-L1 blockade in urothelial cancer. Repertoires were generated with immunoSEQ multiplex PCR, while TCRdb's copy carries only in-frame clones and drops some. The sample lists fewer than 75,000 clones; 75% to 90% were seen once. Noted time point: pretreatment peripheral blood. The starting material was PBMCs, obtained around atezolizumab (anti-PD-L1) treatment. The receptors originated from a man in his 70s with urothelial cancer.

The chain joins TRBV2 to TRBJ1-1; 11 nucleotides align to TRBD1. This CDR3 contains 15 residues. The V segment lost 7 bases and the J segment 4 bases; nucleotides outside the gene matches: 8. Per the germline V gene, CDR1 is SNHLY and CDR2 is FYNNEI. CDR3 nucleotide sequence: TGTGCCAGCACCCGGCGGGGACAGGGGGGCACTGAAGCTTTCTTT. This encodes CASTRRGQGGTEAFF.

The chain carries TRBV28 and TRBJ2-4; 12 bases align to TRBD1. V was clipped by 6 bases and J by 6 bases; unmatched bases: 9. The CDR3 sequence is 16 residues long. Germline-derived CDR1 and CDR2 are MDHEN and SYDVKM. The CDR3 DNA reads as TGTGCCAGCAGCGGGCCGGGACAGGGGGCCGCAAACATTCAGTACTTC. It specifies CASSGPGQGAANIQYF.

There are a few counts of this clone. J is TRBJ1-1 and V is TRBV28; D gene unclear. CDR3 length: 11 residues. Deletions cut 4 bases from V and 9 bases from J, with 9 bases between. CDR1 and CDR2 (germline): MDHEN, SYDVKM. CDR3 nucleotide sequence: TGTGCCAGCAGTTCCCCCAGGCAAGCTTTCTTT. Amino acids: CASSSPRQAFF.

The V call is TRBV9, the J call TRBJ2-3; tentatively, D is TRBD2 (6 bases). Looked up from germline, CDR1 is SGDLS and CDR2 is YYNGEE. The CDR3 loop spans 15 amino acids. Trimming left V 0 bases short and J 2 bases short, with 10 bases between. In nucleotides, the CDR3 is TGTGCCAGCAGCGTAGGACTAGGACTCACAGATACGCAGTATTTT. It translates to CASSVGLGLTDTQYF. Full variable domain (outside the CDR3, taken from reference TRBV9 and TRBJ2-3): DSGVTQTPKHLITATGQRVTLRCSPRSGDLSVYWYQQSLDQGLQFLIQYYNGEERAKGNILERFSAQQFPDLHSELNLSSLELGDSALYFCASSVGLGLTDTQYFGPGTRLTVL.

As DNA, the CDR3 is TGTGCCAGCACCACAAGAGACAGAGTAAACTATGGCTACACCTTC. Protein sequence: CASTTRDRVNYGYTF. The rearrangement links TRBV6-1 to TRBJ1-2; a weak D match, TRBD1 (5 bases). Trimming removed 7 bases at V and 2 bases at J, with 17 bases between. The CDR3 runs to 15 residues. The germline gives CDR1 MNHNS, CDR2 SASEGT.

The chain couples TRBV19 to TRBJ2-3, with 11 positions matching TRBD1. The CDR3 spans 15 residues. The V and J ends lost 5 bases and 6 bases, in that order; junction bases with no gene match: 7. Germline CDR1 and CDR2: LNHDA and SQIVND (reference sequence). DNA for the CDR3: TGTGCCAGTAGTGGGACAGGGGGAACGGGTGATACGCAGTATTTT. Amino acids: CASSGTGGTGDTQYF.

The chain employs TRBV5-1 and TRBJ1-1, with D uncertain. The CDR3 is 15 amino acids. V lost 0 bases to trimming and J lost 8 bases, with 17 bases between them. The germline CDR1 and CDR2 sequences are SGHRS and YFSETQ. In DNA, the CDR3 is TGCGCCAGCAGCTTGGCGGGGAATAGTCGGTCCGAAGCTTTCTTT. The encoded protein is CASSLAGNSRSEAFF.

This clone was seen a single time. The chain links TRBV5-1 to TRBJ2-5, with D maybe TRBD2 (6 bases). Looked up from germline, CDR1 is SGHRS and CDR2 is YFSETQ. The CDR3 length is 13 residues. Trimming pared 4 bases from V and 3 bases from J, leaving 10 bases between. The CDR3 region is CASSPGTEETQYF. Here the CDR3 DNA reads TGCGCCAGCAGCCCCGGGACTGAAGAGACCCAGTACTTC.

With respect to this clone: An end of the junction differs from the germline gene, which may be a read error. V and J are TRBV7-8 and TRBJ2-1, with 7 bases aligning to TRBD1. CDR1 and CDR2 (germline): SGHVS, FQNEAQ. The CDR3 has 15 residues. The CDR3 protein is CASSLLQGSYYEQFF. CDR3 DNA: TGTGCCAGCAGCTTACTACAGGGGTCCTACTATGAGCAGTTCTTC. The entire variable domain, with the rest obtained from reference TRBV7-8 and TRBJ2-1, is as follows: GAGVSQSPRYKVAKRGQDVALRCDPISGHVSLFWYQQALGQGPEFLTYFQNEAQLDKSGLPSDRFFAERPEGSVSTLKIQRTQQEDSAVYLCASSLLQGSYYEQFFGPGTRLTVL.

This chain links TRBV25-1 with TRBJ2-7, with D possibly TRBD1 on 5 matching bases. In germline, CDR1 is MGHDK, CDR2 SYGVNS. The CDR3 totals 12 residues. V gave up 3 bases and J gave up 3 bases, with 6 bases separating them. DNA of the CDR3: TGTGCCAGCAGTGACACAGGCTACGAGCAGTACTTC. Its protein product is CASSDTGYEQYF.

CDR3 coding DNA: TGCGCCAGCAGCTTGGGAGAGACTAGCGGGGTGCACTCCTACAATGAGCAGTTCTTC. It is translated as CASSLGETSGVHSYNEQFF. V gene TRBV5-1 combines with J gene TRBJ2-1, with TRBD2 matching 11 bases. The CDR3 loop spans 19 amino acids. Germline CDR1 reads SGHRS; CDR2 reads YFSETQ. V trimming: 0 bases; J trimming: 0 bases; junction bases outside the gene matches: 8.

The CDR3 here is CASSRTATSGTYNEQFF. CDR3 DNA: TGTGCCAGCAGTAGAACCGCGACTAGCGGGACCTACAATGAGCAGTTCTTC. V usage is TRBV6-4 and J usage is TRBJ2-1; 11 positions agree with TRBD2. This CDR3 comprises 17 residues. The germline V gene encodes CDR1 MRHNA and CDR2 SNTAGT. V was clipped by 5 bases and J by 2 bases; unmatched bases: 8.

The J gene is TRBJ2-2, the V gene TRBV6-1; weak D call: TRBD1 (6 bases). The V end was cut by 6 bases, the J end by 5 bases, with 16 bases between. Germline loops: CDR1 MNHNS, CDR2 SASEGT. The CDR3 has 15 amino acids. As DNA, the CDR3 is TGTGCCAGCAGCCCAGGGGCACGGTTTACCGGGGAGCTGTTTTTT. This sequence encodes CASSPGARFTGELFF.

This clone showed up just a few times. The genes are TRBV7-6 and TRBJ1-2, with TRBD1 matching 7 bases. The CDR3 length is 13 residues. Germline assignment: CDR1 SGHVS and CDR2 FNYEAQ. V was pared by 5 bases and J by 5 bases, with 5 bases of the junction left unmatched. The CDR3 coding sequence is TGTGCCAGCAGCATCGACAGGGATTATGGCTACACCTTC. Its translation: CASSIDRDYGYTF.

The chain recombines TRBV10-3 with TRBJ2-7, with D perhaps matching TRBD1 (8 bases). Germline CDR1 and CDR2: ENHRY and SYGVKD. This CDR3 is built from 16 residues. Trimming took off 2 bases at V and 1 base at J, with 15 bases between the two ends. Here the CDR3 reads CAISEPGQGLSYEQYF. The CDR3 bases are TGTGCCATCAGTGAGCCAGGACAGGGACTATCCTACGAGCAGTACTTC.

The chain uses TRBV6-5 and TRBJ2-7, with 8 positions matching TRBD1. Losses at the gene ends were 5 bases for V and 7 bases for J; bases not matched to a gene: 7. Germline loops: CDR1 MNHEY, CDR2 SVGAGI. This CDR3 comprises 13 residues. CDR3 protein: CASSTGQAREQYF. The CDR3, as DNA: TGTGCCAGCAGTACGGGACAGGCGAGAGAGCAGTACTTC.